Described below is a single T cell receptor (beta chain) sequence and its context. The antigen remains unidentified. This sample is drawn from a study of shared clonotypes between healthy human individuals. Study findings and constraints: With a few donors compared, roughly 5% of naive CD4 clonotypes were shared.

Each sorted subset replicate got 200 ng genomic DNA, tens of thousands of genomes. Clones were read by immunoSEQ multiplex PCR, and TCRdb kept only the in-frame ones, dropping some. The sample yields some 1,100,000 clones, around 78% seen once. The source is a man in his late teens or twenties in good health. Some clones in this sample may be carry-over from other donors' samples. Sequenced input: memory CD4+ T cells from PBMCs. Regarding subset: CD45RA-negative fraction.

For the CDR3, the DNA is TGTGCTAGTGCGCCGGGTGATGGGGCCACCGGGGAGCTGTTTTTT. As protein: CASAPGDGATGELFF. The V call is TRBV12-5, the J call TRBJ2-2, with a weak D call TRBD1 (5 bases). The CDR3 sequence is 15 residues long. V was pared by 7 bases and J by 4 bases, with 16 bases between. Germline CDR1 LGHNT, CDR2 FRNRAP.